Listed below are T cell receptor beta chains from one sample, sequenced in a study of T-cell reconstitution after alpha-beta-depleted transplantation in children. Via MiXCR, TCRdb re-called the PCR reads, giving one row per CDR3 protein. The table lists around 270,000 distinct CDR3 sequences, roughly 9.1% of them singletons. The sample was PBMCs, taken before TCRalphabeta/CD19-depleted stem cell transplant. Every receptor here comes from a boy under two years old with acute myeloid leukemia, due to receive a stem cell transplant. Each CDR3 is given with its conserved first and last residue. Each record gives: D gene, J gene, clone size, V gene, CDR3 protein, CDR3 DNA. D genes are given only for firm matches. Clone size is stated in some rows and not others, as once, few, many or a class when expanded.

d_gene: NA
j_gene: TRBJ2-1
abundance: many
v_gene: TRBV4-2
CDR3aa: CASSQDPGLMRSEQFF
CDR3nt: TGTGCCAGCAGCCAAGATCCGGGATTAATGCGGAGTGAGCAGTTCTTC

d_gene: NA
j_gene: TRBJ2-1
abundance: few
v_gene: TRBV20-1
CDR3aa: CSAPRGSNNEQFF
CDR3nt: TGCAGTGCTCCCCGGGGGTCTAACAATGAGCAGTTCTTC

d_gene: NA
j_gene: TRBJ2-4
abundance: once
v_gene: TRBV29-1
CDR3aa: CSVCGLAKNIQYF
CDR3nt: TGCAGCGTTTGTGGTTTAGCCAAAAACATTCAGTACTTC

d_gene: NA
j_gene: TRBJ2-2
abundance: many
v_gene: TRBV2
CDR3aa: CASRQHRPNTGELFF
CDR3nt: TGTGCCAGCAGACAGCACAGGCCGAACACCGGGGAGCTGTTTTTT

d_gene: NA
j_gene: TRBJ2-5
abundance: many
v_gene: TRBV11-2
CDR3aa: CASSSQPFWGLQETQYF
CDR3nt: TGTGCCAGCAGCTCCCAACCCTTTTGGGGGCTCCAAGAGACCCAGTACTTC

d_gene: TRBD2
j_gene: TRBJ2-3
abundance: NA
v_gene: TRBV11-2
CDR3aa: CASSLEGLAGPFRRDTQCF
CDR3nt: TGTGCCAGCAGCTTAGAAGGACTAGCGGGACCTTTCAGAAGAGATACGCAGTGTTTT

d_gene: TRBD2
j_gene: TRBJ2-2
abundance: NA
v_gene: TRBV12-3/TRBV12-4
CDR3aa: CASSKGLAGVPFVELFF
CDR3nt: TGTGCCAGCAGCAAAGGACTAGCAGGAGTCCCTTTTGTGGAGCTGTTTTTT

d_gene: TRBD2
j_gene: TRBJ2-1
abundance: few
v_gene: TRBV7-3
CDR3aa: CASSLRGIAGGPDNEQFF
CDR3nt: TGTGCCAGCAGCTTAAGGGGAATAGCGGGAGGGCCCGACAATGAGCAGTTCTTC

d_gene: TRBD2
j_gene: TRBJ2-3
abundance: many
v_gene: TRBV7-9
CDR3aa: CASSPSGGAADTQYF
CDR3nt: TGTGCCAGCAGCCCTAGCGGGGGGGCGGCAGATACGCAGTATTTT

d_gene: TRBD1
j_gene: TRBJ2-1
abundance: many
v_gene: TRBV3-1
CDR3aa: CASSVTGGAYNEQFF
CDR3nt: TGTGCCAGCAGCGTGACAGGGGGCGCTTACAATGAGCAGTTCTTC

d_gene: NA
j_gene: TRBJ1-1
abundance: many
v_gene: TRBV5-1
CDR3aa: CASSFQGQNTEAFF
CDR3nt: TGCGCCAGCAGCTTCCAGGGCCAGAACACTGAAGCTTTCTTT

d_gene: NA
j_gene: TRBJ1-1
abundance: many
v_gene: TRBV7-9
CDR3aa: CASSPRVEAFF
CDR3nt: TGTGCCAGCAGCCCCCGGGTTGAAGCTTTCTTT

d_gene: NA
j_gene: TRBJ1-1
abundance: few
v_gene: TRBV6-5
CDR3aa: CASSYSKGWNTEAFF
CDR3nt: TGTGCCAGCAGTTACTCGAAGGGTTGGAACACTGAAGCTTTCTTT

d_gene: NA
j_gene: TRBJ2-3
abundance: many
v_gene: TRBV18
CDR3aa: CASSPGSQYF
CDR3nt: TGTGCCAGCTCACCAGGGTCGCAGTATTTT

d_gene: TRBD2
j_gene: TRBJ2-3
abundance: many
v_gene: TRBV12-5
CDR3aa: CASGLGGTGGTQYF
CDR3nt: TGTGCTAGTGGTTTGGGGGGCACGGGGGGAACGCAGTATTTT

d_gene: TRBD2
j_gene: TRBJ2-1
abundance: few
v_gene: TRBV7-3
CDR3aa: CASSLAGGINEQFF
CDR3nt: TGTGCCAGCTCCCTAGCGGGGGGGATCAATGAGCAGTTCTTC

d_gene: NA
j_gene: TRBJ1-1
abundance: many
v_gene: TRBV5-1
CDR3aa: CASSLQGRNTEAFF
CDR3nt: TGTGCCAGCAGTTTACAGGGTAGGAACACTGAAGCTTTCTTT

d_gene: TRBD2
j_gene: TRBJ2-1
abundance: few
v_gene: TRBV29-1
CDR3aa: CSVEDGGGAHNEQFF
CDR3nt: TGCAGCGTTGAAGACGGCGGGGGGGCTCACAATGAGCAGTTCTTC

d_gene: NA
j_gene: TRBJ2-5
abundance: many
v_gene: TRBV20-1
CDR3aa: CSARMGQETQYF
CDR3nt: TGCAGTGCTAGAATGGGACAAGAGACCCAGTACTTC

d_gene: TRBD1
j_gene: TRBJ2-6
abundance: NA
v_gene: TRBV2
CDR3aa: CTSSRDRGLSSGANVLTF
CDR3nt: TGTACCAGCAGCCGGGACAGGGGACTATCATCTGGGGCCAACGTCCTGACTTTC

d_gene: NA
j_gene: TRBJ2-5
abundance: many
v_gene: TRBV7-8
CDR3aa: CASSPRLGLLETQYF
CDR3nt: TGTGCCAGCAGCCCCCGACTAGGACTCTTGGAGACCCAGTACTTC

d_gene: NA
j_gene: TRBJ2-5
abundance: many
v_gene: TRBV28
CDR3aa: CASSLGREKTQYF
CDR3nt: TGTGCCAGCAGTTTGGGTAGAGAAAAGACCCAGTACTTC

d_gene: NA
j_gene: TRBJ2-5
abundance: many
v_gene: TRBV4-3
CDR3aa: CASSQGRSYGETQYF
CDR3nt: TGCGCCAGCAGCCAAGGGAGGTCTTACGGAGAGACCCAGTACTTC

d_gene: NA
j_gene: TRBJ2-5
abundance: many
v_gene: TRBV10-3
CDR3aa: CAISESWQGNGETQYF
CDR3nt: TGTGCCATCAGTGAGTCCTGGCAGGGGAACGGGGAGACCCAGTACTTC

d_gene: TRBD2
j_gene: TRBJ2-3
abundance: many
v_gene: TRBV20-1
CDR3aa: CSARGLAGEADTQYF
CDR3nt: TGCAGTGCTAGGGGACTAGCGGGAGAGGCAGATACGCAGTATTTT

d_gene: NA
j_gene: TRBJ2-1
abundance: few
v_gene: TRBV7-3
CDR3aa: CASSLIGTDYNEQFF
CDR3nt: TGTGCCAGCAGCTTAATCGGGACTGACTACAATGAGCAGTTCTTC